This T cell receptor (beta chain) was sequenced in a study of regulatory T cells in long-lasting Graves disease. Whole-study findings and limits: Peripheral blood, not thyroid tissue, was the sole material studied. When disease was persistent, TRBV28, TRBJ1-2 and TRBJ2-5 were the favored segments.

Sequencing libraries for TCR beta were prepared with iRepertoire HTBI primers and Arm-PCR of CDR3 regions. Original processing notes: The study identified 62 TRBV and 13 to 15 TRBJ segments across samples. TCRdb ran MiXCR on the multiplex PCR reads and lists one entry per CDR3 protein. Clone size and V and J calls follow TCRdb, not the original study. The table shows roughly 450,000 distinct CDR3 sequences, with 22% occurring only once. Stated time point: persistent/refractory GD, antithyroid drugs over 5 years with positive TRAb. Following extraction of RNA from PBMCs, that RNA was used to make the TCR library. Staff took roughly 9 milliliters of peripheral blood and put it into EDTA tubes. CDR1 and CDR2 from the germline V gene are DFQATT and SNEGSKA (reference sequence). V lost 3 bases, J lost 8 bases, and 4 bases lay in between. The length of the CDR3 is 10 residues. Of note for this clonotype: Antigen unknown.

The chain has TRBV20-1 and TRBJ1-4; D not resolved. Material: peripheral blood mononuclear cells (PBMCs), obtained when the disease was refractory, from a patient treated with antithyroid drugs. The TCR sequence derives from a female donor with Graves disease. CDR3 sequence (DNA): TGCAGTGCTAGTCGCGAAAAACTGTTTTTT. Translated: CSASREKLFF.